One T cell receptor beta chain is described in this entry. The antigen remains undetermined. The data were obtained in a study of blood T cells in healthy people across ages. Whole-study context: About one barcoded beta molecule was captured per two T cells (by template switching). General study points: TCR beta diversity tracked closely with naive T cell percentage. More naive CD4+ cells and higher diversity were found in long-lived than in aged donors.

It was with a sample-barcoded 5' primer and a J-beta primer mix that a second PCR of roughly 7 to 12 cycles was run. Through a template-switch adaptor with 12 random nucleotides, each cDNA molecule received a tag. TCRdb recomputed calls from the 5' RACE reads with MiXCR, one row per CDR3 protein. Among hundreds of thousands of distinct CDR3 sequences listed, 40% to 45% were seen once. Germline CDR1 and CDR2: SEHNR and FQNEAQ (reference sequence). V lost 11 bases and J lost 6, with 20 bases in between. The CDR3 loop spans 13 amino acids. The rearrangement uses TRBV7-9 and TRBJ2-7, with D perhaps matching TRBD1 or TRBD2 (6 bases each). This TCR came from a man aged 80 or over in good health. Sequenced sample: blood. The CDR3 bases are TGTGCCGCTAGGGGGGTTCGACAGTGCGAGCAGTACTTC. Translated, it gives CAARGVRQCEQYF.